The clone carrying this T cell receptor beta chain was counted ten times or more. Its antigen is not known. This entry comes from a study of metastatic and nonmetastatic thyroid tumors. At the level of the study: Repertoires of blood and of tissue (tumor or nodule) from malignant and benign thyroid patients were compared. Whole-study results and caveats: Significantly higher TCR beta diversity was reportedly seen in malignant thyroid tumors than benign nodules, in blood and tumor.

All patients were treatment-naive before thyroid surgery. There are 16 residues in the CDR3. Deletions cut 7 bases from V and 2 bases from J, with 18 bases between. CDR1 and CDR2 (germline): MNHNS, SASEGT. MiXCR re-clonotyped the PCR reads for TCRdb. The sample shows tens of thousands of clones, 20% to 25% of them seen only once. The chain has TRBV6-1 and TRBJ2-4; D could derive from TRBD1 or TRBD2 (5 bases each). The sample comprised blood. This clonotype originated in a female donor with papillary thyroid cancer or a benign thyroid nodule (not recorded which). Some clones in this sample may be carry-over from other donors' samples. The CDR3 here is CASISGSFLPKNIQYF. The CDR3 DNA follows: TGTGCCAGCATATCAGGGAGTTTCCTACCCAAAAACATTCAGTACTTC.